The 7 T cell receptor beta chains below all came from one sample that was sequenced in a study of shared clonotypes between healthy human individuals. Libraries were prepared by immunoSEQ multiplex PCR; TCRdb keeps only in-frame clonotypes and omits some of them. The sample gives 950,000 to 1,200,000 clones, about 80% of which show up once; 0.85% to 1% is in the top ten. The sample consisted of memory CD4+ T cells from PBMCs. Subset of the sample: CD45RA-negative fraction. Receptors were obtained from a man aged 18 to 30 in good health. Some clones in this sample may be carry-over from other donors' samples.

This clone was found a few times. V usage is TRBV19 and J usage is TRBJ2-1; perhaps TRBD2 as D (5 bases). The CDR3 has 15 amino acids. Germline CDR1 LNHDA, CDR2 SQIVND (reference sequence). Trimming pared 7 bases from V and 1 base from J, leaving 14 bases between. The CDR3 reads CASTPGIISYNEQFF. The CDR3 coding sequence is TGTGCCAGTACCCCGGGGATTATATCCTACAATGAGCAGTTCTTC.

V gene TRBV2 combines with J gene TRBJ2-5, with a tentative D call TRBD2 (6 bases). The germline V gene has CDR1 SNHLY and CDR2 FYNNEI. V lost 6 bases to trimming and J lost 5 bases, with 10 bases between them. The CDR3 covers 12 residues. This chain's CDR3 is CASSGTVETQYF. The CDR3 DNA sequence: TGTGCCAGCAGCGGGACTGTGGAGACCCAGTACTTC.

The chain joins TRBV27 to TRBJ2-1; D is tentatively TRBD1 or TRBD2 (5 bases each). This CDR3 region has 13 residues. The V gene lost 2 bases and the J gene lost 13 bases, with 15 bases spanning the gap. The germline CDR1 and CDR2 sequences are MNHEY and SMNVEV (reference sequence). The CDR3 DNA reads as TGTGCCAGCAGTTTACGGGACGGCCGCGCCCAGTTCTTC. It specifies CASSLRDGRAQFF.

This chain connects TRBV27 to TRBJ1-5; 8 nucleotides line up with TRBD1. The CDR3 is 18 amino acids. After removal of 2 bases from V and 0 bases from J, the junction contained 9 bases not matched to a gene. Germline CDR1 MNHEY, CDR2 SMNVEV (reference sequence). The CDR3 DNA reads TGTGCCAGCAGTTTAAAGGCACAGGGGGGCAATAGCAATCAGCCCCAGCATTTT. Translation: CASSLKAQGGNSNQPQHF.

This clone was seen many times. This CDR3 is CASSVATGGSSYNEQFF. The CDR3 DNA follows: TGTGCCAGCAGCGTAGCTACTGGTGGAAGCTCCTACAATGAGCAGTTCTTC. The rearrangement joins TRBV9 to TRBJ2-1; D is unclear. This CDR3 has 17 residues. From germline, CDR1 is SGDLS and CDR2 YYNGEE. V gave up 0 bases and J gave up 0 bases, with 13 bases separating them.

This chain links TRBV18 with TRBJ2-7, with D tentatively TRBD2 (6 bases). Trimming took off 4 bases at V and 5 bases at J, with 21 bases between the two ends. The CDR3 is made up of 16 amino acids. Germline V CDR1 and CDR2: KGHSH, LQKENI. CDR3 sequence reads: CASSQLGQLGGDEQYF. The CDR3 DNA is TGTGCCAGCTCACAACTAGGTCAGCTGGGAGGTGACGAGCAGTACTTC.

J is TRBJ2-3 and V is TRBV5-1, with 7 bases that match TRBD2. The CDR3 loop spans 15 amino acids. With V trimmed by 0 bases and J by 4 bases, 5 bases remained unmatched. The V gene's germline CDR1 is SGHRS and CDR2 YFSETQ. CDR3 nucleotides: TGCGCCAGCAGCTTGGCCGGACTAGATCCAGATACGCAGTATTTT. This translates into CASSLAGLDPDTQYF.